The 27 T cell receptor beta chains in this list originate from one sample, sequenced in a study of regulatory T cells in long-lasting Graves disease. The time point is: newly diagnosed GD, antithyroid drugs for less than 3 months. Preparation of the TCR library used RNA extracted from PBMCs. The authors built TCR beta libraries using iRepertoire HTBI primers and Arm-PCR of CDR3 regions. One entry per CDR3 protein results from TCRdb running MiXCR on the multiplex PCR reads. The sample holds more than 300,000 distinct CDR3 sequences, about 11% seen once. These records were also assigned to another study, of T cells in Graves' hyperthyroidism and ophthalmopathy.

The sequenced sample was peripheral blood mononuclear cells (PBMCs), obtained at new diagnosis, from a patient treated with antithyroid drugs. These receptors were collected from a woman aged 18-29 years with Graves disease.

This clonotype was observed at least ten times. The rearrangement links TRBV7-2 to TRBJ1-1; possibly TRBD1 for D (5 bases). This CDR3 has 15 amino acids. CDR1 and CDR2 from the germline V gene are SGHTA and FQGNSA. Trimming pared 3 bases from V and 0 bases from J, leaving 11 bases between. The CDR3 region is CASSFRAGMNTEAFF. In nucleotides, the CDR3 is TGTGCCAGCAGCTTCAGGGCAGGGATGAACACTGAAGCTTTCTTT. Looking up the rest from reference TRBV7-2 and TRBJ1-1 gives the full variable domain: GAGVSQSPSNKVTEKGKDVELRCDPISGHTALYWYRQSLGQGLEFLIYFQGNSAPDKSGLPSDRFSAERTGGSVSTLTIQRTQQEDSAVYLCASSFRAGMNTEAFFGQGTRLTVV.

This clonotype was observed many times. V and J are TRBV30 and TRBJ2-2; 7 bases line up with TRBD2. CDR1 is GTSNPN, CDR2 SVGIG, per germline (reference sequence). The junction had 4 bases not matched to a gene; V was cut back by 5 bases and J by 10 bases. The CDR3 runs to 11 residues. This CDR3 is CAWGRVKELFF. The CDR3, as DNA: TGTGCCTGGGGGAGGGTCAAGGAGCTGTTTTTT.

The chain couples TRBV18 to TRBJ1-3; perhaps TRBD1 as D (5 bases). Germline-derived CDR1 and CDR2 are KGHSH and LQKENI. Trimming took off 2 bases at V and 4 bases at J, with 9 bases between the two ends. CDR3 size: 14 residues. CDR3 amino acids: CASSPENRGNTIYF. In DNA, the CDR3 is TGTGCCAGCTCACCAGAAAACAGGGGAAACACCATATATTTT.

This clonotype showed up many times. The chain employs TRBV5-5 and TRBJ1-4; D might be TRBD1 (5 bases). Germline CDR1 and CDR2: SGHKS and YYEKEE (reference sequence). The length of the CDR3 is 14 residues. The ends were cut back, 6 bases at V and 5 bases at J, with 14 bases in the middle. CDR3 nucleotides: TGTGCCAGCAAGCCGGGGACGGGGAATGAAAAACTGTTTTTT. Residues: CASKPGTGNEKLFF.

At least ten counts were recorded for this clonotype. The chain couples TRBV19 to TRBJ2-2; a weak D match, TRBD2 (6 bases). V lost 5 bases and J 1 base, leaving 14 bases between the germline ends. In germline, CDR1 is LNHDA, CDR2 SQIVND (reference sequence). This CDR3 has 16 residues. CDR3 bases: TGTGCCAGTAGTTTCACGACTAGGAGGAACACCGGGGAGCTGTTTTTT. It yields the protein CASSFTTRRNTGELFF. The entire variable domain, with the rest obtained from reference TRBV19 and TRBJ2-2, is as follows: DGGITQSPKYLFRKEGQNVTLSCEQNLNHDAMYWYRQDPGQGLRLIYYSQIVNDFQKGDIAEGYSVSREKKESFPLTVTSAQKNPTAFYLCASSFTTRRNTGELFFGEGSRLTVL.

In its sample, this clonotype was seen many times. The J gene is TRBJ1-5, the V gene TRBV20-1; D may be TRBD1 (5 bases). The CDR3 covers 16 residues. V was trimmed by 1 base and J by 0 bases, leaving 13 bases between them. CDR1 and CDR2 (germline): DFQATT, SNEGSKA (reference sequence). In DNA form, the CDR3 reads TGCAGTGCTAGAGCCTGGACACGCTATAGCAATCAGCCCCAGCATTTT. This sequence encodes CSARAWTRYSNQPQHF.

This clonotype was picked up many times. The chain uses TRBV6-1 and TRBJ2-7; 7 nucleotides match TRBD1. The trim removed 7 bases at V and 3 bases at J, leaving 12 bases unmatched. Germline V gene lookup returns CDR1 MNHNS and CDR2 SASEGT. CDR3 length equals 15 residues. The CDR3: CASTRQGLGDYEQYV. CDR3 DNA sequence: TGTGCCAGCACTAGACAGGGCTTGGGGGACTACGAGCAGTACGTC.

This clonotype was detected ten times or more. The CDR3 loop reads CASSLGQGLSEQYF. The CDR3 nucleotides read TGTGCCAGCAGTTTGGGGCAGGGTTTAAGCGAGCAGTACTTC. V is TRBV28 and J is TRBJ2-7; D might be TRBD1 (5 bases). CDR1 and CDR2 from the germline V gene are MDHEN and SYDVKM. The germline V and J ends were trimmed by 3 bases and 6 bases, with 15 bases remaining between them. The CDR3 sequence is 14 residues long. Full variable domain (missing parts from reference TRBV28 and TRBJ2-7): DVKVTQSSRYLVKRTGEKVFLECVQDMDHENMFWYRQDPGLGLRLIYFSYDVKMKEKGDIPEGYSVSREKKERFSLILESASTNQTSMYLCASSLGQGLSEQYFGPGTRLTVT.

This clonotype has more than one count but fewer than ten. A clone one base away is much larger, so this may be a read error. CDR3 sequence (DNA): TGTGCCAGCAGCTTAGGGGACAGGGGCAATGAGCAGTCCTTC. This encodes CASSLGDRGNEQSF. The chain couples TRBV7-3 to TRBJ2-1; 10 bases align to TRBD1. Germline CDR1 and CDR2: SGHTA and FQGTGA. The CDR3 is 14 amino acids. Full variable domain (outside the CDR3, taken from reference TRBV7-3 and TRBJ2-1): GAGVSQTPSNKVTEKGKYVELRCDPISGHTALYWYRQSLGQGPEFLIYFQGTGAADDSGLPNDRFFAVRPEGSVSTLKIQRTERGDSAVYLCASSLGDRGNEQSFGPGTRLTVL.

This clonotype was seen more than once but under ten times. One end of the junction is discordant with germline, which a read error may explain. The J gene is TRBJ1-1, the V gene TRBV12-3 or TRBV12-4; D not certain. The CDR3 has 14 residues. The CDR3 spells CASSPLHSSQEVFF. The CDR3 DNA reads TGTGCCAGCAGTCCCCTCCACAGCTCCCAAGAAGTTTTCTTT.

This clonotype was recorded many times. The chain is built from TRBV20-1 and TRBJ2-1; D remains unclear. Germline V gives CDR1 DFQATT, CDR2 SNEGSKA (reference sequence). V dropped 3 bases and J dropped 0 bases, with 9 bases sitting between them. The CDR3 is 14 residues long. CDR3 sequence: CSARWGNSYNEQFF. Written as DNA, the CDR3 is TGCAGTGCTAGGTGGGGAAACTCCTACAATGAGCAGTTCTTC.

This clonotype occurred many times. This rearrangement joins TRBV28 to TRBJ1-4, with D unclear. CDR1 and CDR2 from the germline V gene are MDHEN and SYDVKM. This CDR3 is 16 amino acids long. V was shortened by 5 bases and J by 0 bases, with 13 bases between the two germline ends. This CDR3 is CASSQDQPSTNEKLFF. The CDR3 nucleotides read TGTGCCAGCAGTCAAGATCAACCATCAACTAATGAAAAACTGTTTTTT.

This clonotype was counted only a few times. The rearrangement uses TRBV11-1 and TRBJ2-4, with D hard to call. With 5 bases removed from V and 7 bases from J, the gap between germline ends came to 9 bases. Germline V gene sequence: CDR1 SGHAT, CDR2 FQDESV (reference sequence). The CDR3 spans 12 residues. Written as DNA, the CDR3 is TGTGCCAGCAGCCAAGAGGCGAACATTCAGTACTTC. This codes for CASSQEANIQYF.

The rearrangement links TRBV12-3 or TRBV12-4 to TRBJ2-5, with 10 nucleotides matching TRBD2. The CDR3 contains 17 residues. The trim removed 3 bases at V and 4 bases at J, leaving 11 bases unmatched. For the CDR3, the DNA is TGTGCCAGCAGTTTGGGCCTCAGCGGGGGGGCCGGAGAGACCCAGTACTTC. Encoded protein: CASSLGLSGGAGETQYF.

The genes are TRBV4-3 and TRBJ2-1; 8 bases map to TRBD2. The CDR3 has 15 amino acids. The junction had 4 bases not matched to a gene; V was cut back by 0 bases and J by 6 bases. Germline V lookup: CDR1 LGHNA, CDR2 YSLEER. CDR3 amino acids: CASSQDWGLGNEQFF. The CDR3 DNA sequence: TGCGCCAGCAGCCAAGATTGGGGACTAGGCAATGAGCAGTTCTTC.

The table lists this clonotype with a few counts. The V and J genes are TRBV20-1 and TRBJ2-1, with 7 bases matching TRBD2. Germline loops: CDR1 DFQATT, CDR2 SNEGSKA (reference sequence). Losses at the gene ends were 2 bases for V and 4 bases for J; bases not matched to a gene: 5. The CDR3 is 14 residues long. CDR3 coding DNA: TGCAGTGCTAGATGGCTAGCGGATTACAATGAGCAGTTCTTC. This encodes CSARWLADYNEQFF.

This clonotype has only a few counts. The junction departs from germline at one end; a sequencing error may be responsible. The CDR3 loop reads CASSLNAGHTKYGYTF. The CDR3 DNA sequence: TGTGCCAGCAGCCTCAACGCGGGACATACTAAGTATGGCTACACCTTC. The chain carries TRBV3-1 and TRBJ1-2; D may be TRBD1 (6 bases). The CDR3 length is 16 residues. The germline gives CDR1 LGHDT, CDR2 YNNKEL (reference sequence).

This clonotype was observed a handful of times. V usage is TRBV12-3 or TRBV12-4 and J usage is TRBJ2-1; TRBD1 might be the D (6 bases). This CDR3 spans 15 amino acids. Trimming removed 3 bases at V and 4 bases at J, with 13 bases between. CDR3 nucleotides: TGTGCCAGCAGTTTTGTGACAGGAGTGTACAATGAGCAGTTCTTC. It yields the protein CASSFVTGVYNEQFF.

This clonotype was detected many times. The genes are TRBV4-1 and TRBJ2-4; 10 positions match TRBD2. Losses at the gene ends were 3 bases for V and 11 bases for J; bases not matched to a gene: 4. From germline, CDR1 is MGHRA and CDR2 YSYEKL. There are 13 residues in the CDR3. This chain's CDR3 is CASSHTSGALQYF. CDR3 DNA sequence: TGCGCCAGCAGCCACACTAGCGGGGCACTTCAGTACTTC.

The rearrangement links TRBV9 to TRBJ1-6; D call uncertain. V lost 0 bases to trimming and J lost 8 bases, with 12 bases between them. CDR1 and CDR2 from the germline V gene are SGDLS and YYNGEE. The length of the CDR3 is 15 residues. CDR3 residues: CASSVVGSPYSPLHF. Written as DNA, the CDR3 is TGTGCCAGCAGCGTAGTGGGTTCTCCCTATTCACCCCTCCACTTT.

This clonotype was seen repeatedly, ten times or more. The CDR3: CASSDHFQLSAGDSPLHF. For the CDR3, the DNA is TGTGCCAGCAGCGACCACTTCCAGCTTTCCGCCGGGGATTCACCCCTCCACTTT. The rearrangement joins TRBV7-2 to TRBJ1-6; D remains unclear. The CDR3 runs to 18 residues. The germline V gene has CDR1 SGHTA and CDR2 FQGNSA. Deletions cut 5 bases from V and 8 bases from J, with 25 bases between.

This clonotype showed up many times. This chain connects TRBV12-3 or TRBV12-4 to TRBJ1-1; the match to TRBD1 covers 8 bases. The CDR3 extends over 13 amino acids. V lost 3 bases to trimming and J lost 8 bases; unmatched junction nucleotides: 5. The CDR3 sequence: CASSFDRGLEAFF. CDR3 sequence (DNA): TGTGCCAGCAGTTTTGACAGGGGATTAGAAGCTTTCTTT.

This clonotype was counted many times. J is TRBJ2-1 and V is TRBV12-3 or TRBV12-4, with 7 bases matching TRBD2. With V trimmed by 5 bases and J by 4 bases, 8 bases remained unmatched. This CDR3 has 15 amino acids. CDR3 residues: CASSIKAGKYNEQFF. CDR3 sequence (DNA): TGTGCCAGCAGTATCAAAGCGGGAAAGTACAATGAGCAGTTCTTC.

This clonotype was observed a handful of times. The chain couples TRBV9 to TRBJ1-4; D gene unclear. CDR1 is SGDLS and CDR2 is YYNGEE in the germline V gene. The ends were cut back, 3 bases at V and 6 bases at J, with 9 bases in the middle. This CDR3 is 13 amino acids long. The DNA of the CDR3 is TGTGCCAGCAGCGAAAGGACCGATGAAAAACTGTTTTTT. Protein: CASSERTDEKLFF. Full variable domain (missing parts from reference TRBV9 and TRBJ1-4): DSGVTQTPKHLITATGQRVTLRCSPRSGDLSVYWYQQSLDQGLQFLIQYYNGEERAKGNILERFSAQQFPDLHSELNLSSLELGDSALYFCASSERTDEKLFFGSGTQLSVL.

On this clonotype itself: This may arise from a read error, as a much more abundant clone is one base away. The gene calls are TRBV2 and TRBJ1-6; TRBD1 is a possible D gene (5 bases). The V end was cut by 7 bases, the J end by 7 bases, with 20 bases between. Germline V gene sequence: CDR1 SNHLY, CDR2 FYNNEI. This CDR3 spans 16 amino acids. CDR3 residues: CASTNGRGDRNSPLHF. The CDR3 nucleotides are TGTGCCAGCACCAATGGACGGGGGGATCGGAATTCACCCCTCCACTTT.

This clonotype was recorded at least ten times. The V call is TRBV28, the J call TRBJ2-3; the D gene is possibly TRBD2 (6 bases). The germline CDR1 and CDR2 sequences are MDHEN and SYDVKM. This CDR3 region has 18 residues. Trimming cost V 4 bases and J 5 bases, with 25 bases left between them. The CDR3 region is CASSSPKIRIAVKDTQYF. The CDR3 DNA follows: TGTGCCAGCAGTTCTCCCAAAATAAGAATAGCGGTCAAAGATACGCAGTATTTT.

This clonotype was detected many times. The chain links TRBV2 to TRBJ1-2; TRBD1 is a possible D gene (5 bases). CDR1 is SNHLY and CDR2 is FYNNEI in the germline V gene. This CDR3 spans 15 amino acids. The ends were cut back, 6 bases at V and 4 bases at J, with 18 bases in the middle. The CDR3 DNA reads TGTGCCAGCAGACAGGACGACCCAAAATTCTATGGCTACACCTTC. Translating gives CASRQDDPKFYGYTF.